This entry lists 7 T cell receptor beta chains sequenced from one sample in a study of cytomegalovirus exposure and HLA in healthy donors. The PCR was carried out with 60 Vbeta primers and 13 Jbeta primers. Libraries were prepared by immunoSEQ multiplex PCR; TCRdb keeps only in-frame clonotypes and omits some of them. In the table there are under 200,000 clones, over 70% of which are singletons. The specimen was PBMCs. The source is a woman in her forties or fifties in good health and CMV-seropositive.

V is TRBV4-2 and J is TRBJ2-3, with 7 bases matching TRBD2. The CDR3 loop spans 14 amino acids. Germline values: CDR1 LGHNA, CDR2 YNFKEQ. The V segment lost 5 bases and the J segment 3 bases; nucleotides outside the gene matches: 5. The CDR3 DNA is TGTGCCAGCAGCTTGGGGGGGGGAACAGATACGCAGTATTTT. Translation gives CASSLGGGTDTQYF.

The chain is built from TRBV27 and TRBJ2-1, with 8 bases lining up with TRBD1. The ends lost 2 bases at V and 0 bases at J; junction bases unmatched: 9. Germline CDR1 MNHEY, CDR2 SMNVEV (reference sequence). The CDR3 totals 18 residues. In DNA form, the CDR3 reads TGTGCCAGCAGTTTAGGAGGGCAGGGGGCTTCCTCCTACAATGAGCAGTTCTTC. Protein product: CASSLGGQGASSYNEQFF.

This chain links TRBV7-7 with TRBJ2-3; tentatively, D is TRBD2 (6 bases). Per the germline V gene, CDR1 is SSHAT and CDR2 is FNYEAQ (reference sequence). This CDR3 comprises 14 residues. The V end was cut by 5 bases, the J end by 0 bases, with 9 bases between. CDR3 residues: CASSPGTSTDTQYF. DNA for the CDR3: TGTGCCAGCAGCCCCGGGACTAGCACAGATACGCAGTATTTT. Together with reference TRBV7-7 and TRBJ2-3, the CDR3 gives the full variable domain: GAGVSQSPRYKVTKRGQDVTLRCDPISSHATLYWYQQALGQGPEFLTYFNYEAQPDKSGLPSDRFSAERPEGSISTLTIQRTEQRDSAMYRCASSPGTSTDTQYFGPGTRLTVL.

The gene calls are TRBV2 and TRBJ1-2, with D hard to call. The CDR3 is made up of 16 amino acids. Deletions cut 0 bases from V and 2 bases from J, with 13 bases between. Looked up from germline, CDR1 is SNHLY and CDR2 is FYNNEI. The CDR3 nucleotides are TGTGCCAGCAGTGAAGCGCTTCTACGGGAAAACTATGGCTACACCTTC. As protein: CASSEALLRENYGYTF.

This clone was detected once. The gene calls are TRBV7-3 and TRBJ1-2; D remains ambiguous. The CDR3 consists of 14 residues. V was cut by 2 bases and J by 6 bases, with 13 bases left in between. Germline assignment: CDR1 SGHTA and CDR2 FQGTGA. DNA of the CDR3: TGTGCCAGCAGCTTAGCTGGAGGGTCGGATGGCTACACCTTC. This sequence encodes CASSLAGGSDGYTF.

V usage is TRBV5-1 and J usage is TRBJ2-1; TRBD2 aligns across 8 bases. The V segment lost 0 bases and the J segment 3 bases; nucleotides outside the gene matches: 5. This CDR3 is built from 16 residues. Per the germline V gene, CDR1 is SGHRS and CDR2 is YFSETQ. The CDR3 sequence is CASSLDRGGRYNEQFF. In DNA, the CDR3 is TGCGCCAGCAGCTTGGATCGGGGGGGCCGCTACAATGAGCAGTTCTTC.

This clone was observed once. J is TRBJ2-7 and V is TRBV11-2, with TRBD1 identical over 7 bases. CDR3 size: 16 residues. Losses at the gene ends were 4 bases for V and 1 base for J; bases not matched to a gene: 10. Germline V lookup: CDR1 SGHAT, CDR2 FQNNGV. CDR3 protein: CASSSGEGAASYEQYF. The CDR3 coding sequence is TGTGCCAGCAGCTCCGGCGAGGGGGCAGCATCCTACGAGCAGTACTTC.